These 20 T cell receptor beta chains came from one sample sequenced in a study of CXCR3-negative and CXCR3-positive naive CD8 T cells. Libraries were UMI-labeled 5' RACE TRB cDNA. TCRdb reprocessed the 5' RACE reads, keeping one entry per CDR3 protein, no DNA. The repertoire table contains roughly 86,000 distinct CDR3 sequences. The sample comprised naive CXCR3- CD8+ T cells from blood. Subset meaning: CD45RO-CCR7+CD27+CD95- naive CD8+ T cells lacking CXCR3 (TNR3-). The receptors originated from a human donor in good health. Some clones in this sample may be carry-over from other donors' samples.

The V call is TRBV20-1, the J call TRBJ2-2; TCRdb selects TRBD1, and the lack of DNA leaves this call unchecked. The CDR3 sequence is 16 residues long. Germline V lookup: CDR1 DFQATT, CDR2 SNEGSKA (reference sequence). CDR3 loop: CSARDETGGYTGELFF.

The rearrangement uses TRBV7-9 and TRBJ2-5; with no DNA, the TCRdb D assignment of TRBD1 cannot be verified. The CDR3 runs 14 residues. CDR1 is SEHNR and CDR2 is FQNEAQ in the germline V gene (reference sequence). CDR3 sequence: CASSLFGEGGTQYF.

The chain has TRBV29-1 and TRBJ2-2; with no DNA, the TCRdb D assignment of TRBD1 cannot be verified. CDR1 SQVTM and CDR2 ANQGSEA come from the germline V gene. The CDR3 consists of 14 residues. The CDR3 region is CSVVGTGRSGELFF.

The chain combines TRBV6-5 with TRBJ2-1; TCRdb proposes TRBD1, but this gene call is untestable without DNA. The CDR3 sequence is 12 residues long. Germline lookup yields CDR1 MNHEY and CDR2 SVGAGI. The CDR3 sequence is CASGQQGQEQFF.

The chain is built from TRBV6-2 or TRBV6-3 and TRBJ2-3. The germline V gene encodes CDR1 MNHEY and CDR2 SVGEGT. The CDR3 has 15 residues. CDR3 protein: CASSYLGSVTDTQYF.

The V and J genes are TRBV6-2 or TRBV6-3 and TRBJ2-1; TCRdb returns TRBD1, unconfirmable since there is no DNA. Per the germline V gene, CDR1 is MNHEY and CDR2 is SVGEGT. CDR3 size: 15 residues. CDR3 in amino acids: CASSYPDSSRNEQFF.

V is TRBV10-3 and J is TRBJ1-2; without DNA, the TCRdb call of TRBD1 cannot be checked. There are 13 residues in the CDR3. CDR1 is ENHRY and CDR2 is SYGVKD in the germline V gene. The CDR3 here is CAISETREYGYTF.

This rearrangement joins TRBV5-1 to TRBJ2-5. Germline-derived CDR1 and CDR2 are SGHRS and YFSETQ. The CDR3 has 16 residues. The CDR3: CASSLHPAAAEETQYF. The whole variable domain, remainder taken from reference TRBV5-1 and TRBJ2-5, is KAGVTQTPRYLIKTRGQQVTLSCSPISGHRSVSWYQQTPGQGLQFLFEYFSETQRNKGNFPGRFSGRQFSNSRSEMNVSTLELGDSALYLCASSLHPAAAEETQYFGPGTRLLVL.

CDR3 region: CSARVRLAGGMDEQYF. The V and J genes are TRBV20-1 and TRBJ2-7; TCRdb calls TRBD2, which cannot be checked without DNA. Germline V gene lookup returns CDR1 DFQATT and CDR2 SNEGSKA (reference sequence). There are 16 residues in the CDR3.

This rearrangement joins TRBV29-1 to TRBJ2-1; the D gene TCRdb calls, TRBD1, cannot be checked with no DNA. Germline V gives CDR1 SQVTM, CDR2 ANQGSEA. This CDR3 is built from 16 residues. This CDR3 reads CSVRWTGLSSYNEQFF.

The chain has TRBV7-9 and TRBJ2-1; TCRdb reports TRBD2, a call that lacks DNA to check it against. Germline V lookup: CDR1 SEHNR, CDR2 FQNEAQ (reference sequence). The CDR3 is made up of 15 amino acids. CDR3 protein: CASSLPLVMGNEQFF. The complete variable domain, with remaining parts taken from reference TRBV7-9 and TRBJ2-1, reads DTGVSQNPRHKITKRGQNVTFRCDPISEHNRLYWYRQTLGQGPEFLTYFQNEAQLEKSRLLSDRFSAERPKGSFSTLEIQRTEQGDSAMYLCASSLPLVMGNEQFFGPGTRLTVL.

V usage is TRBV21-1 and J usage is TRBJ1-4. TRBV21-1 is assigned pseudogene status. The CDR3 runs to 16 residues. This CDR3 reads CASRGDDTATNEKLFF.

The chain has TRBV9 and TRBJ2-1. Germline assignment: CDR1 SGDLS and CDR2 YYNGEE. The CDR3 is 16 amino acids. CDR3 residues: CASSVAGDRAYNEQFF.

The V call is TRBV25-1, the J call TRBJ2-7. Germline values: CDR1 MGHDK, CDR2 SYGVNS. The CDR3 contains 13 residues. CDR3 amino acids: CASSDKNSYEQYF.

The CDR3 reads CSAREWGTGNQPQHF. This chain joins TRBV20-1 and TRBJ1-5; with no DNA, the TCRdb D assignment of TRBD1 cannot be verified. This CDR3 is 15 amino acids long. Germline values: CDR1 DFQATT, CDR2 SNEGSKA (reference sequence).

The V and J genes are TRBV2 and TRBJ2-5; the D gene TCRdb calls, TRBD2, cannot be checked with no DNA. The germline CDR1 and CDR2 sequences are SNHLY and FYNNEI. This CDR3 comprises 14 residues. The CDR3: CASSSPGGEETQYF. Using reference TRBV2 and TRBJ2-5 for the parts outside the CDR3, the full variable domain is EPEVTQTPSHQVTQMGQEVILRCVPISNHLYFYWYRQILGQKVEFLVSFYNNEISEKSEIFDDQFSVERPDGSNFTLKIRSTKLEDSAMYFCASSSPGGEETQYFGPGTRLLVL.

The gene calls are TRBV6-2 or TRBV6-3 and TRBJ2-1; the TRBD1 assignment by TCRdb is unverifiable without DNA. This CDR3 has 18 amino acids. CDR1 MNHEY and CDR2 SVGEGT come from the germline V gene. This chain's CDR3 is CASSYSGLRDRVFNEQFF.

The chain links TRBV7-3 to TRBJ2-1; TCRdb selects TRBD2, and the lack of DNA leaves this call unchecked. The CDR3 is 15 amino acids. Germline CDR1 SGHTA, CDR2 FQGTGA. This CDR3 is CASSLLAGGLNEQFF.

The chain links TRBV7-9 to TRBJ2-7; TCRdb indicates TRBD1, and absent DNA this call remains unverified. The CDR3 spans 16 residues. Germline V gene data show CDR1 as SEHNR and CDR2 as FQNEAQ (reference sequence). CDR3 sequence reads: CASSVTVRQADYEQYF.

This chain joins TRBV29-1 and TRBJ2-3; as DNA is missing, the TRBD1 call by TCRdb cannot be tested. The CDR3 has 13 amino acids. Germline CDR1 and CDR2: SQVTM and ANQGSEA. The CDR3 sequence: CSVEVGGADTQYF.